These 32 T cell receptor beta chains were all obtained from the same sample, sequenced in a study of response to subunit inactivated influenza vaccine. Each CDR3 protein is one row after TCRdb ran MiXCR on the RT-PCR reads. The table includes 300,000 to 350,000 distinct CDR3 sequences, around a fifth detected once. The material sequenced was PBMCs from blood, taken 21 months after vaccination. The source is a man aged 45 to 70 who received an inactivated influenza vaccine.

This clonotype was counted only a few times. The V and J genes are TRBV7-8 and TRBJ1-5, with D possibly being TRBD1 (6 bases). The CDR3 extends over 16 amino acids. Germline CDR1 SGHVS, CDR2 FQNEAQ. V gave up 5 bases and J gave up 2 bases, with 16 bases separating them. CDR3: CASSQGGEGRNQPQHF. The CDR3 coding sequence is TGTGCCAGCAGCCAAGGGGGAGAAGGCCGCAATCAGCCCCAGCATTTT.

The rearrangement links TRBV5-1 to TRBJ2-1; 8 bases agree with TRBD1. The CDR3 length is 17 residues. J lost 7 bases, V lost 4 bases, and 16 bases had no gene match. Per the germline V gene, CDR1 is SGHRS and CDR2 is YFSETQ. The CDR3 bases are TGCGCCAGCAGCAGACCTTCGGACAGGGATGGGATTAATGAGCAGTTCTTC. It codes for CASSRPSDRDGINEQFF.

The chain is built from TRBV7-2 and TRBJ1-1; 8 bases are shared with TRBD1. V was clipped by 4 bases and J by 4 bases; unmatched bases: 11. Germline lookup yields CDR1 SGHTA and CDR2 FQGNSA. This CDR3 region has 16 residues. Here the CDR3 reads CASSSLGQGLGTEAFF. As DNA, the CDR3 is TGTGCCAGCAGCTCGCTTGGACAGGGTCTGGGCACTGAAGCTTTCTTT.

This clonotype was seen just once. The chain has TRBV6-1 and TRBJ2-7; D is possibly TRBD1 or TRBD2 (6 bases each). V gave up 7 bases and J gave up 4 bases, with 17 bases separating them. This CDR3 is built from 14 residues. CDR1 is MNHNS and CDR2 is SASEGT in the germline V gene. For the CDR3, the DNA is TGTGCCAGCACAAGGGGGGTAGAGAGATACGAGCAGTACTTC. It encodes CASTRGVERYEQYF.

This clonotype was seen more than once but under ten times. The gene calls are TRBV20-1 and TRBJ1-1; 8 bases agree with TRBD1. The V gene end was trimmed by 2 bases and the J gene end by 3 bases; junction bases not matched to a gene: 5. There are 14 residues in the CDR3. The V gene's germline CDR1 is DFQATT and CDR2 SNEGSKA (reference sequence). The CDR3 reads CSARPAGGYTEAFF. The CDR3 DNA follows: TGCAGTGCTAGACCCGCAGGGGGCTACACTGAAGCTTTCTTT.

The rearrangement links TRBV5-8 to TRBJ1-3; D uncertain. Trimming took 1 base from V and 0 from J, leaving 11 bases between them. CDR1 and CDR2 (germline): SGHTS, YDEGEE. CDR3 length: 16 amino acids. CDR3 protein: CASSLRGLPSGNTIYF. The DNA of the CDR3 is TGTGCCAGCAGCTTGCGCGGATTACCCTCTGGAAACACCATATATTTT.

This clonotype appeared a few times. This rearrangement joins TRBV18 to TRBJ2-7; D possibly corresponds to TRBD1 (5 bases). Germline assignment: CDR1 KGHSH and CDR2 LQKENI. This CDR3 contains 13 residues. Trimming took 4 bases from V and 4 from J, leaving 11 bases between them. CDR3 protein: CASSLSREYEQYF. DNA of the CDR3: TGTGCCAGCTCACTTTCCAGGGAATACGAGCAGTACTTC.

This clonotype was seen more than once but under ten times. The chain joins TRBV6-9 to TRBJ1-2; D is unresolved. Germline V lookup: CDR1 MNHGY, CDR2 SVAAGI. This CDR3 region has 14 residues. V lost 11 bases and J 7 bases, leaving 23 bases between the germline ends. The chain's CDR3 is CAPQPTNLVGGYTF. As DNA, the CDR3 is TGTGCCCCACAACCCACCAACTTAGTGGGTGGCTACACCTTC.

This chain uses TRBV7-3 with TRBJ1-3; D gene uncertain. From germline, CDR1 is SGHTA and CDR2 FQGTGA. The CDR3 is 14 amino acids. Trimming stripped 2 bases from V and 2 bases from J, with 7 bases between. The CDR3 DNA follows: TGTGCCAGCAGCTTAGATGGAACTGGAAACACCATATATTTT. Its protein product is CASSLDGTGNTIYF. Drawing the rest from reference TRBV7-3 and TRBJ1-3, the complete variable domain is GAGVSQTPSNKVTEKGKYVELRCDPISGHTALYWYRQSLGQGPEFLIYFQGTGAADDSGLPNDRFFAVRPEGSVSTLKIQRTERGDSAVYLCASSLDGTGNTIYFGEGSWLTVV.

The rearrangement joins TRBV4-2 to TRBJ2-3; D gene ambiguous. The CDR3 covers 14 residues. CDR1 and CDR2 (germline): LGHNA, YNFKEQ. V was clipped by 1 base and J by 1 base, with 6 bases between them. The CDR3 DNA sequence: TGTGCCAGCAGCCAAGCCCCTGGCACAGATACGCAGTATTTT. It codes for CASSQAPGTDTQYF.

Here the CDR3 reads CAPPCPGGFCEKLFF. CDR3 sequence (DNA): TGTGCTCCACCTTGCCCAGGGGGATTTTGTGAAAAACTGTTTTTT. This chain joins TRBV10-3 and TRBJ1-4; TRBD1 matches at 7 bases. The CDR3 spans 15 residues. Germline CDR1 reads ENHRY; CDR2 reads SYGVKD.

This clonotype has more than one count but fewer than ten. This rearrangement joins TRBV7-3 to TRBJ1-1; a possible D gene is TRBD1 (5 bases). Germline CDR1 SGHTA, CDR2 FQGTGA. This CDR3 has 13 amino acids. V shed 0 bases and J shed 8 bases, with 10 bases lying between them. The CDR3 nucleotides read TGTGCCAGCAGCTTAACGGAGGCAGGGGAAGCTTTCTTT. Protein sequence: CASSLTEAGEAFF. Looking up the rest from reference TRBV7-3 and TRBJ1-1 gives the full variable domain: GAGVSQTPSNKVTEKGKYVELRCDPISGHTALYWYRQSLGQGPEFLIYFQGTGAADDSGLPNDRFFAVRPEGSVSTLKIQRTERGDSAVYLCASSLTEAGEAFFGQGTRLTVV.

This clonotype was found many times. The rearrangement links TRBV6-5 to TRBJ2-1; TRBD1 agrees at 9 bases. Germline trimming cut 2 bases from V and 7 bases from J; bases unmatched to any gene: 3. Germline CDR1 and CDR2: MNHEY and SVGAGI. CDR3 size: 14 residues. The CDR3 spells CASSYLQGANEQFF. The CDR3 DNA follows: TGTGCCAGCAGTTACCTACAGGGGGCTAATGAGCAGTTCTTC.

Many counts were recorded for this clonotype. The CDR3 loop reads CASSQSRNTEAFF. In DNA form, the CDR3 reads TGTGCCAGCAGTCAGTCGCGGAACACTGAAGCTTTCTTT. This chain uses TRBV12-3 or TRBV12-4 with TRBJ1-1; D is undetermined. V lost 5 bases to trimming and J lost 1 base, with 8 bases between them. This CDR3 spans 13 amino acids.

The V gene is TRBV10-3, the J gene TRBJ1-1; no clear D. Germline CDR1 reads ENHRY; CDR2 reads SYGVKD. This CDR3 contains 16 residues. V shed 5 bases and J shed 4 bases, with 20 bases lying between them. The CDR3 sequence: CAISPTDSQLGTEAFF. The CDR3 DNA follows: TGTGCCATCAGTCCTACCGATTCTCAACTGGGCACTGAAGCTTTCTTT.

This chain joins TRBV10-3 and TRBJ2-1; 8 nucleotides align to TRBD1. The CDR3 contains 15 residues. V lost 0 bases, J lost 7 bases, and 5 bases stayed unmatched. CDR1 and CDR2 from the germline V gene are ENHRY and SYGVKD. The CDR3 DNA reads TGTGCCATCAGTGAGTCCGGACAGGGAACGAATGAGCAGTTCTTC. It is translated as CAISESGQGTNEQFF.

This chain links TRBV7-2 with TRBJ1-1, with D maybe TRBD1 (6 bases). The V and J ends lost 3 bases and 3 bases respectively, with 14 bases between them. This CDR3 is 15 amino acids long. Germline V gene lookup returns CDR1 SGHTA and CDR2 FQGNSA. CDR3 coding DNA: TGTGCCAGCAGCTTCTCCGGGACACGGGACACTGAAGCTTTCTTT. Translation: CASSFSGTRDTEAFF.

There are a few counts of this clonotype. The rearrangement uses TRBV6-7 and TRBJ1-1, with no clear D. TRBV6-7 is reported as an ORF; its role is uncertain. This CDR3 is 14 amino acids long. The V end lost 0 bases, the J end lost 0 bases, and 5 bases lay between the germline ends. CDR3 residues: CASSYSKVNTEAFF. CDR3 coding DNA: TGTGCCAGCAGTTACTCGAAGGTGAACACTGAAGCTTTCTTT.

Only a few counts were recorded for this clonotype. J is TRBJ1-2 and V is TRBV5-1, with D perhaps TRBD1 (5 bases). CDR3 length equals 13 residues. Germline-derived CDR1 and CDR2 are SGHRS and YFSETQ. Trimming removed 4 bases at V and 4 bases at J, with 11 bases between. Written as DNA, the CDR3 is TGCGCCAGCAGCATCGACAGCGTCTATGGCTACACCTTC. Translated: CASSIDSVYGYTF.

V is TRBV29-1 and J is TRBJ2-1, with D perhaps matching TRBD1 (5 bases). Germline values: CDR1 SQVTM, CDR2 ANQGSEA. The CDR3 consists of 15 residues. Trimming cost V 1 base and J 2 bases, with 12 bases left between them. The CDR3 coding sequence is TGCAGCGTTGAAGGTGGTCAGGGTGCCTACAATGAGCAGTTCTTC. Translated: CSVEGGQGAYNEQFF.

The chain recombines TRBV20-1 with TRBJ1-5; possibly TRBD1 for D (6 bases). CDR1 and CDR2 (germline): DFQATT, SNEGSKA (reference sequence). The CDR3 extends over 15 amino acids. CDR3 nucleotides: TGCTGCGCGAGCCAGGGACACTGGGGAAATCAGCCCCAGCATTTT. Amino acids: CCASQGHWGNQPQHF.

This clonotype has just a few counts. The chain recombines TRBV28 with TRBJ2-1; 12 positions match TRBD2. The germline V gene encodes CDR1 MDHEN and CDR2 SYDVKM. Losses at the gene ends were 6 bases for V and 9 bases for J; bases not matched to a gene: 9. CDR3 size: 15 residues. CDR3 nucleotide sequence: TGTGCCAGCAGACATCTAGCGGGAGGGCCGGGTGAGCAGTTCTTC. Its protein is CASRHLAGGPGEQFF.

The chain carries TRBV5-1 and TRBJ2-2; D is perhaps TRBD2 (5 bases). The CDR3 extends over 16 amino acids. CDR1 is SGHRS and CDR2 is YFSETQ in the germline V gene. Trimming pared 0 bases from V and 3 bases from J, leaving 12 bases between. The CDR3 coding sequence is TGCGCCAGCAGCTTGGGCACGGGATCGCACACCGGGGAGCTGTTTTTT. This sequence encodes CASSLGTGSHTGELFF.

V is TRBV6-4 and J is TRBJ1-2, with 8 bases fitting TRBD1. The CDR3 runs to 19 residues. Germline V CDR1 and CDR2: MRHNA, SNTAGT. V dropped 6 bases and J dropped 1; count of bases not matched to a gene: 19. The CDR3 sequence is CASRTTPGTGWGNNYGYTF. DNA for the CDR3: TGTGCCAGCAGGACTACCCCCGGGACAGGTTGGGGGAATAACTATGGCTACACCTTC.

This clonotype was seen a single time. CDR3 protein: CASSQDAQGDYEQYF. As DNA, the CDR3 is TGCGCCAGCAGCCAAGATGCCCAGGGTGACTACGAGCAGTACTTC. This chain uses TRBV4-3 with TRBJ2-7, with D possibly being TRBD1 (5 bases). Germline CDR1 LGHNA, CDR2 YSLEER. Trimming left V 0 bases short and J 3 bases short, with 12 bases between. The CDR3 extends over 15 amino acids.

The V gene is TRBV7-2, the J gene TRBJ1-6, with D tentatively TRBD1 (6 bases). The CDR3 covers 14 residues. CDR1 SGHTA and CDR2 FQGNSA come from the germline V gene. V lost 3 bases and J 14 bases, leaving 17 bases between the germline ends. CDR3 bases: TGTGCCAGCAGCTTCCAATCGCAGGGGAGGGCCCTCCACTTT. This encodes CASSFQSQGRALHF.

The rearrangement uses TRBV5-1 and TRBJ2-7, with D perhaps matching TRBD1 (6 bases). CDR3 length: 15 amino acids. The germline V and J ends were trimmed by 2 bases and 3 bases, with 15 bases remaining between them. In germline, CDR1 is SGHRS, CDR2 YFSETQ. The DNA for the CDR3 is TGCGCCAGCAGCTTACATCCGGGACAAGACTACGAGCAGTACTTC. It codes for CASSLHPGQDYEQYF.

There are many counts of this clonotype. The J gene is TRBJ2-2, the V gene TRBV9; D might be TRBD1 or TRBD2, each matching 5 bases. This CDR3 contains 15 residues. CDR1 and CDR2 (germline): SGDLS, YYNGEE. V lost 4 bases and J lost 0, with 10 bases in between. The CDR3 protein is CASSPGTANTGELFF. The DNA of the CDR3 is TGTGCCAGCAGCCCCGGGACGGCGAACACCGGGGAGCTGTTTTTT.

This clonotype was picked up a small number of times. The chain carries TRBV21-1 and TRBJ1-2; the tabulated D call, TRBD1, remains unverified against the DNA. TRBV21-1 is classified as a pseudogene. The CDR3 spans 15 residues. In DNA form, the CDR3 reads TGTGCCAGCAGCACAAGGTGGGGGGAAATGTGCGGCTACACCTTC. As protein: CASSTRWGEMCGYTF.

The V and J genes are TRBV30 and TRBJ2-7; D gene unclear. This CDR3 contains 11 residues. Germline CDR1 reads GTSNPN; CDR2 reads SVGIG (reference sequence). Trimming took 5 bases from V and 5 from J, leaving 10 bases between them. DNA of the CDR3: TGTGCCTGGGAAGGTGGGGACGAGCAGTACTTC. Its translation is CAWEGGDEQYF. Based on the CDR3 plus reference TRBV30 and TRBJ2-7, the full variable domain is SQTIHQWPATLVQPVGSPLSLECTVEGTSNPNLYWYRQAAGRGLQLLFYSVGIGQISSEVPQNLSASRPQDRQFILSSKKLLLSDSGFYLCAWEGGDEQYFGPGTRLTVT.

The chain combines TRBV2 with TRBJ2-1; possibly TRBD1 for D (5 bases). The germline V gene has CDR1 SNHLY and CDR2 FYNNEI. V was trimmed by 6 bases and J by 3 bases, leaving 9 bases between them. This CDR3 has 13 amino acids. DNA for the CDR3: TGTGCCAGCAGGGAGACAGACTACAATGAGCAGTTCTTC. Its protein is CASRETDYNEQFF.

The chain has TRBV12-3 or TRBV12-4 and TRBJ1-1; D perhaps matches TRBD1 (5 bases). The CDR3 length is 15 residues. V was cut by 3 bases and J by 1 base, with 12 bases left in between. CDR3 residues: CASSFSGAPNTEAFF. CDR3 coding DNA: TGTGCCAGCAGTTTTAGTGGGGCTCCGAACACTGAAGCTTTCTTT.